There are a few counts of the clone carrying this T cell receptor (beta chain). This entry belongs to a study of blood T cells in healthy people across ages. On the study more broadly: About one barcoded beta molecule was captured per two T cells (by template switching).

Combining a sample-barcoded 5' primer with a J-beta primer mix, a second PCR ran for 7 to 11 cycles. TCRdb recomputed calls from the 5' RACE reads with MiXCR, one row per CDR3 protein. The sample shows about 720,000 distinct CDR3 sequences, around a quarter of them seen only once. Germline-derived CDR1 and CDR2 are SEHNR and FQNEAQ (reference sequence). The CDR3 is 14 residues long. Trimming stripped 7 bases from V and 0 bases from J, with 10 bases between. In addition, the sample was reused for a study of T cells of mothers and their children. That study reports: Within related and unrelated pairs, thymic selection shapes TCR recombination output in a similar way. Relative to unrelated pairs, biologically related mother-child dyads exhibited marginally greater, non-significant overlap.

The sequencing input was blood. This receptor was obtained from a boy younger than 18 in good health. This sequence joins TRBV7-9 and TRBJ1-5; the D gene is possibly TRBD1 (5 bases). The CDR3 DNA reads TGTGCCAGCACCTCAGGGTATAGCAATCAGCCCCAGCATTTT. This translates into CASTSGYSNQPQHF.